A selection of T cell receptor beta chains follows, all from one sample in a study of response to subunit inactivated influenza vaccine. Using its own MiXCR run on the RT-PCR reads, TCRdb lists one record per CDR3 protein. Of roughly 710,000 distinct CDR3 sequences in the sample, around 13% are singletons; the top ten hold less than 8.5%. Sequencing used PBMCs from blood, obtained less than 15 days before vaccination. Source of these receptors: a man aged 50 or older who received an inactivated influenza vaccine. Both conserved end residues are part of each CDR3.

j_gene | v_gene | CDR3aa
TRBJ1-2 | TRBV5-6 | CASSLGVPEGYTF
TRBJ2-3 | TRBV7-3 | CASSAIGTSGIYGTDTQYF
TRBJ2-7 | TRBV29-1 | CSVVDGQQPYEQYF
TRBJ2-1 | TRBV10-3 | CATLAASYNEQFF
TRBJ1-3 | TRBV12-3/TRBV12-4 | CASSPGLDTIYF
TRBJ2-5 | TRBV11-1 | CASSLGEDSRRFQETQYF
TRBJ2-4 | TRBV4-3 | CASSQVSGSIQYF
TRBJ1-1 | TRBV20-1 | CSARDLRWGRNTEAFF
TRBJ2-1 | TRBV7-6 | CASSLTRGEGSYNEQFF
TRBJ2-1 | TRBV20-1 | CSARVGGQYNNEQFF
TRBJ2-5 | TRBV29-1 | CSVVTGTQYF
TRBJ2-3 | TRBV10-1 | CASSELSGVMNTQYF
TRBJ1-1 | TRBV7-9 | CASSLPTGYTTEAFF
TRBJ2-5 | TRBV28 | CASSFASGGRGGTQYF
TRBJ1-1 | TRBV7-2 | CASSLVFPRQGSGEAFF
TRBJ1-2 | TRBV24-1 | CATSERSFYGYTF
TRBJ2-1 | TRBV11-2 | CASSFVGGDYNEQFF
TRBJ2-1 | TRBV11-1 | CASSLPGLAAYNEQFF
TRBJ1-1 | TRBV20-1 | CSAKTGHTEAFF
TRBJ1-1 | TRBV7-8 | CASSLEVRGPSEAFF
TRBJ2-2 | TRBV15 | CATSRDSSPSNTGELFF
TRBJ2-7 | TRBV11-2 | CASGRGGEYEQYF
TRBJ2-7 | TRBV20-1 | CSASARSLKPYEQYF
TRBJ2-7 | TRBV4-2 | CASSQAGQGPYEQYF
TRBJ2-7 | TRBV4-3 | CASSQDAFGGGYSYEQYF
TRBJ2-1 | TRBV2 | CAIRAGGLYNEQFF
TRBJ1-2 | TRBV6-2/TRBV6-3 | CASSTSAHWGASYGYTF
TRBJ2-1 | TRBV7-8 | CASSSTRTVAGVFANEQFF
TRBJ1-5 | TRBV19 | CASSTGYAPNQPQHF
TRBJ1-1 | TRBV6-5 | CASSYYERSEAFF
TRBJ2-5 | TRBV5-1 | CASSRDFQETQYF
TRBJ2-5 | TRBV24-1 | CATSDFRRETQYF
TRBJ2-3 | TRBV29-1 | CSAIPGTSGSRADTQYF
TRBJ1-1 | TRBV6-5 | CASSYAGGTEAFF
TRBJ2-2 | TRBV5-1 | CATSARVGNAGELFF
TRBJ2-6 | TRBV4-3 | CASSQVGQAGANVLTF
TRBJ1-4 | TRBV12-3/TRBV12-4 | CASSFAPALSGDPTNEKLFF
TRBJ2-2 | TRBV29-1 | CSVGRPNTGELFF
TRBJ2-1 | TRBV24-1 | CATSDPTSTGPIYNEQFF
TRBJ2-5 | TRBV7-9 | CASSLERGLAGGETQYF
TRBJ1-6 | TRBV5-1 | CASSLGPGYNSPLHF
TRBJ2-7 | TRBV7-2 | CASSLVVGGNSYEQYF
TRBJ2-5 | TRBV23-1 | CASSQSPAEETQYF
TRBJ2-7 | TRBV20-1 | CSARDKEGINEQYF
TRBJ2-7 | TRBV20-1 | CSARDRGTGAYEQYF
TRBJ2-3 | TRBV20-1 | CSASWYTQYF
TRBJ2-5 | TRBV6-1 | CASRRRGETQYF
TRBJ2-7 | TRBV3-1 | CASSQEVMASGSDEQYF
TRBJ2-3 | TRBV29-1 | CSVSDRVLADTQYF
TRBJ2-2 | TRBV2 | CAIWGGRRIIANTGELFF
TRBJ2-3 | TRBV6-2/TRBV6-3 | CASRKSGGSTDTQYF
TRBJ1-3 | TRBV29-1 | CSVRDREALCSGNTIYF
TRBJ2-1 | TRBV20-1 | CSVQTSQSSYNEQFF
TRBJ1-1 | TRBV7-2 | CASRHHDRGFTEAFF